The sequence of this T cell receptor (beta chain) was determined in a study of CXCR3-negative and CXCR3-positive naive CD8 T cells. The naive CD8+ gate required CD45RO-CCR7+CD27+CD95- phenotype. 5' RACE with UMI labels generated the TRB cDNA libraries. Each CDR3 protein gets one entry in TCRdb, which reprocessed the 5' RACE reads and gives no DNA. The repertoire shows over 70,000 distinct CDR3 sequences; the top ten hold 1.5% to 2%. The germline V gene encodes CDR1 SQVTM and CDR2 ANQGSEA. The CDR3 is 14 residues long. As regards this clonotype: No antigen is known for it.

Study findings and constraints: Naive CXCR3-positive cells had TRB CDR3s more hydrophobic than those of CXCR3-negative naive cells. Fresh PBMCs served for most assays, and CXCR3 expression fell partially after cryopreservation.

Source material: naive CXCR3- CD8+ T cells from blood. Sample subset: CD45RO-CCR7+CD27+CD95- naive CD8+ T cells lacking CXCR3 (TNR3-). This TCR was recovered from a human donor in good health. Some clones in this sample may be carry-over from other donors' samples. The V call is TRBV29-1, the J call TRBJ2-7; as DNA is missing, the TRBD1 call by TCRdb cannot be tested. CDR3 protein: CSVEDPNGRYEQYF.